What follows are 5 T cell receptor beta chains derived from one specimen sequenced in a study of cytomegalovirus exposure and HLA in healthy donors. PCR primers comprised 60 Vbeta and 13 Jbeta primers. Only in-frame clones appear in the TCRdb table, and some are missing; sequencing was by immunoSEQ multiplex PCR. Found here are some 170,000 clones, 8.5% to 10% of them singletons; the top ten hold roughly 1.3%. Sequencing input: PBMCs. These receptors all stem from a woman in her 30s in good health and CMV-seropositive.

The chain uses TRBV19 and TRBJ1-2, with TRBD1 identical over 7 bases. Germline V gene sequence: CDR1 LNHDA, CDR2 SQIVND (reference sequence). The CDR3 loop spans 15 amino acids. Trimming removed 6 bases from V and 6 bases from J; junction bases left unmatched: 13. The CDR3 reads CASRLQGPNRDGYTF. CDR3 sequence (DNA): TGTGCCAGTAGACTACAGGGGCCCAACCGGGATGGCTACACCTTC.

This chain uses TRBV7-2 with TRBJ2-5; D remains ambiguous. From germline, CDR1 is SGHTA and CDR2 FQGNSA. The CDR3 totals 14 residues. Trimming cost V 3 bases and J 2 bases, with 10 bases left between them. The DNA for the CDR3 is TGTGCCAGCAGCTTCTCCGGTCGTCAAGAGACCCAGTACTTC. As protein: CASSFSGRQETQYF.

The table lists this clone with a few counts. The rearrangement links TRBV7-9 to TRBJ2-3; 13 bases are shared with TRBD2. CDR1 and CDR2 (germline): SEHNR, FQNEAQ (reference sequence). J gave up 4 bases and V 5 bases, and 6 bases lay outside the gene matches. This CDR3 comprises 16 residues. CDR3 bases: TGTGCCAGCAGCCCGGGACTAGCGGGAAACGCAGATACGCAGTATTTT. Its translation: CASSPGLAGNADTQYF.

The chain employs TRBV11-3 and TRBJ1-1; possible D gene TRBD1, 5 bases. Per the germline V gene, CDR1 is SGHNT and CDR2 is YENEEA. The CDR3 runs 13 residues. The V and J ends lost 1 base and 6 bases respectively, with 9 bases between them. The CDR3 is CASSLGREAEAFF. As DNA, the CDR3 is TGTGCCAGCAGCTTAGGCAGGGAGGCTGAAGCTTTCTTT.

This clone was detected a few times. The V gene is TRBV2, the J gene TRBJ2-5; D not resolved. Trimming left V 8 bases short and J 5 bases short, with 12 bases between. The length of the CDR3 is 12 residues. Germline assignment: CDR1 SNHLY and CDR2 FYNNEI. The CDR3 is CASGLPGETQYF. As DNA, the CDR3 is TGTGCCAGCGGATTACCCGGGGAGACCCAGTACTTC.